This T cell receptor beta chain was identified in a study of blood T cell repertoires in COVID-19. Whole-study context: Samples of COVID-19 (acute and convalescent) were obtained from the United States, Italy and Spain. T cells, B-cell-depleted T cells, or PBMCs supplied cDNA or gDNA.

Authors' analysis steps: Amplifying reference gene primers gave estimates of nucleated cell counts. Method: immunoSEQ multiplex PCR; TCRdb's copy keeps in-frame clones and lacks some. V and J calls plus clone size are reproduced from that table; the DNA served to infer D and trimming. Among fewer than 250,000 clones listed, 84% were seen once. Germline V CDR1 and CDR2: SNHLY, FYNNEI. Deletions cut 8 bases from V and 12 bases from J, with 16 bases between. CDR3 length equals 11 residues. The sequence came from a human donor in a cohort sampled during active COVID-19. The specimen was peripheral blood. The chain is built from TRBV2 and TRBJ2-5; D is ambiguous. This CDR3 reads CASSTLTQKYF. The DNA for the CDR3 is TGTGCCAGCTCCACCCTGACTCAAAAGTACTTC. The full variable domain, completed using reference TRBV2 and TRBJ2-5, is EPEVTQTPSHQVTQMGQEVILRCVPISNHLYFYWYRQILGQKVEFLVSFYNNEISEKSEIFDDQFSVERPDGSNFTLKIRSTKLEDSAMYFCASSTLTQKYFGPGTRLLVL.